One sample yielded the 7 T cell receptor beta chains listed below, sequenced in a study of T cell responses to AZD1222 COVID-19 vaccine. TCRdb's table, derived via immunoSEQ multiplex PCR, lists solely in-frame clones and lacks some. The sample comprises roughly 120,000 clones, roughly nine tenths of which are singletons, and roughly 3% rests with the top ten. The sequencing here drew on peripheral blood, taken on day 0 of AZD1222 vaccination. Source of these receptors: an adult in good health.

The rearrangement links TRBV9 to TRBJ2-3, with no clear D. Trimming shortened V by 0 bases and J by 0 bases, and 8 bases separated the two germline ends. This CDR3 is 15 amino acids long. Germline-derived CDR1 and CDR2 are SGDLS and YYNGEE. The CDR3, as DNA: TGTGCCAGCAGCGTAGATCCCATTAGCACAGATACGCAGTATTTT. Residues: CASSVDPISTDTQYF.

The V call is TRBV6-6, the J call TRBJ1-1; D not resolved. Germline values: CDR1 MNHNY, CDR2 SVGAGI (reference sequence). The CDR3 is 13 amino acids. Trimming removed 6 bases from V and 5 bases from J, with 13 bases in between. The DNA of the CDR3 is TGTGCCAGCAGAAACCTCCCCTATACTGAAGCTTTCTTT. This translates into CASRNLPYTEAFF.

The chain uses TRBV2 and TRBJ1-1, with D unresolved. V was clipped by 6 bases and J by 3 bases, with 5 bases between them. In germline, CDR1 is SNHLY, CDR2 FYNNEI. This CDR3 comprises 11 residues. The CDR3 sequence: CASSQYTEAFF. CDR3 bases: TGTGCCAGCAGCCAATACACTGAAGCTTTCTTT.

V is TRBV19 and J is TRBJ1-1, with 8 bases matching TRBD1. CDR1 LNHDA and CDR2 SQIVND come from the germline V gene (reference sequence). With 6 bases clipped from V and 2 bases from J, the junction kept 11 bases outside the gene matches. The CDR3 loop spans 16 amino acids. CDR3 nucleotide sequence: TGTGCCAGTAGGAGCCAGGGGGCCCCCGATAACACTGAAGCTTTCTTT. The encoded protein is CASRSQGAPDNTEAFF.

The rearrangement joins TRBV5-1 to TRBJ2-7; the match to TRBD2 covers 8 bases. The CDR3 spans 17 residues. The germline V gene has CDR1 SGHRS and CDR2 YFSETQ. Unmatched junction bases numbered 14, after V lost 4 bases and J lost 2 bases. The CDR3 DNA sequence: TGCGCCAGCAGCCCGGCCGAACTAGCGGAGCCCCCCTACGAGCAGTACTTC. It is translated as CASSPAELAEPPYEQYF.

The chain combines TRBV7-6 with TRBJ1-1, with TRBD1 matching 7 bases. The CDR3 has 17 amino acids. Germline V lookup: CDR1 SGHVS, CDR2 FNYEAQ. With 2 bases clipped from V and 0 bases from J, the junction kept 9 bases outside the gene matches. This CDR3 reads CASSLTTGQFMNTEAFF. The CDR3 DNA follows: TGTGCCAGCAGCTTAACCACGGGACAGTTTATGAACACTGAAGCTTTCTTT.

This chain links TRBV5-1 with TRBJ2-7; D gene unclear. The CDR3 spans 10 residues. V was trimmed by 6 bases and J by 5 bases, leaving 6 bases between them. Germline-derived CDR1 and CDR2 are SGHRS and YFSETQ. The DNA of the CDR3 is TGCGCCAGCAATCAGAACGAGCAGTACTTC. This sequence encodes CASNQNEQYF.